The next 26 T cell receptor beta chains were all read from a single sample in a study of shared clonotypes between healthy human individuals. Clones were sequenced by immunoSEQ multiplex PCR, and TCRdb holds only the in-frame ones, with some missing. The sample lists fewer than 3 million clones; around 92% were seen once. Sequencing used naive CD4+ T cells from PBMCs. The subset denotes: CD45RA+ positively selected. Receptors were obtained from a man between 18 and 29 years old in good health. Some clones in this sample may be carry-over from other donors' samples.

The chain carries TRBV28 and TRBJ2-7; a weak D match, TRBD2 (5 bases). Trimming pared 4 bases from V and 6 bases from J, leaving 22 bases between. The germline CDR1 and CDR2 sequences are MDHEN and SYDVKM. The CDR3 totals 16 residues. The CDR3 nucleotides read TGTGCCAGCAGTTCCTCTGCGGGTACGGGGTTAGGCGAGCAGTACTTC. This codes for CASSSSAGTGLGEQYF.

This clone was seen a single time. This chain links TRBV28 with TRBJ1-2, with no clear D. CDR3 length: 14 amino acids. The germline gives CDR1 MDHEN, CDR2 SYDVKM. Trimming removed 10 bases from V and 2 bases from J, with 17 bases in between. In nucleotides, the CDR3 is TGTGCCACCTTTCCCCCCGGCAGAAACTATGGCTACACCTTC. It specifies CATFPPGRNYGYTF.

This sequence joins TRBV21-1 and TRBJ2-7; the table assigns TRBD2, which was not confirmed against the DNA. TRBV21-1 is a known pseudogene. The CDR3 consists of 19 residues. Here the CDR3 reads CASSKWHQGAEAGGCEQYF. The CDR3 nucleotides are TGTGCCAGCAGCAAATGGCACCAGGGGGCAGAAGCGGGAGGGTGTGAGCAGTACTTC.

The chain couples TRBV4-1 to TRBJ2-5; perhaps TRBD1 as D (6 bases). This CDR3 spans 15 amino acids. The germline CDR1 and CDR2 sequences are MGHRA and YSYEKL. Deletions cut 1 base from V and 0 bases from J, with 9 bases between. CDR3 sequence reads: CASSQGQVNQETQYF. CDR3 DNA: TGCGCCAGCAGCCAAGGACAGGTCAACCAAGAGACCCAGTACTTC.

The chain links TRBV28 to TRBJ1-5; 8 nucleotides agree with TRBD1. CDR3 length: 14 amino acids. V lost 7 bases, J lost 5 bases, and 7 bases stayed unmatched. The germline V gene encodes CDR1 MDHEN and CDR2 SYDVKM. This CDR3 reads CASIPGTGDQPQHF. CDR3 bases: TGTGCCAGCATCCCCGGGACAGGAGATCAGCCCCAGCATTTT.

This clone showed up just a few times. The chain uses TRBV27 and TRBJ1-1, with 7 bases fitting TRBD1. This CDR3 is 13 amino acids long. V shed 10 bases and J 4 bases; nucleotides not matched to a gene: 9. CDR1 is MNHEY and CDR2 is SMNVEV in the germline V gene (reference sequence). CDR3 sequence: CATKMTGTTEAFF. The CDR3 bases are TGTGCCACCAAGATGACAGGGACCACTGAAGCTTTCTTT.

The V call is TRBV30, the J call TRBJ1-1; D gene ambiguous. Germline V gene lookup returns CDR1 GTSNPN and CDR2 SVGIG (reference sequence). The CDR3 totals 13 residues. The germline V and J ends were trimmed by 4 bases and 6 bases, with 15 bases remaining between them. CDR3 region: CAWTKGLTAEAFF. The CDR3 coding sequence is TGTGCCTGGACTAAGGGATTGACGGCTGAAGCTTTCTTT.

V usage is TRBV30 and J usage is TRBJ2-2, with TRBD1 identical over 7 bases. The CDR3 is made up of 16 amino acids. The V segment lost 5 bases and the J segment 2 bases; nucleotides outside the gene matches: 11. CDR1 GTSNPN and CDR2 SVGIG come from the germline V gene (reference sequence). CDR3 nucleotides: TGTGCCTGGCAAACAGGGGCGCAGGCCAACACCGGGGAGCTGTTTTTT. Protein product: CAWQTGAQANTGELFF. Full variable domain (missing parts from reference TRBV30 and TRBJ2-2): SQTIHQWPATLVQPVGSPLSLECTVEGTSNPNLYWYRQAAGRGLQLLFYSVGIGQISSEVPQNLSASRPQDRQFILSSKKLLLSDSGFYLCAWQTGAQANTGELFFGEGSRLTVL.

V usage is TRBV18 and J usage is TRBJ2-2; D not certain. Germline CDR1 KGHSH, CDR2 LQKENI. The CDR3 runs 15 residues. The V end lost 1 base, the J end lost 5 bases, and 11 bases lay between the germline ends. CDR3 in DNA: TGTGCCAGCTCACCACGCGTCCTTAATACCGGGGAGCTGTTTTTT. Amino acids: CASSPRVLNTGELFF.

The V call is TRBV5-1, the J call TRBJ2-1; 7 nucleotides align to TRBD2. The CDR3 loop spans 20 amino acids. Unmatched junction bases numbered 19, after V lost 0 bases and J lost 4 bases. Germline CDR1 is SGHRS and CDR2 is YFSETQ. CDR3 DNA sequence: TGCGCCAGCAGCTTGGCCTTAGGGGCGATAGGTAGCGGGTTTTACAATGAGCAGTTCTTC. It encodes CASSLALGAIGSGFYNEQFF.

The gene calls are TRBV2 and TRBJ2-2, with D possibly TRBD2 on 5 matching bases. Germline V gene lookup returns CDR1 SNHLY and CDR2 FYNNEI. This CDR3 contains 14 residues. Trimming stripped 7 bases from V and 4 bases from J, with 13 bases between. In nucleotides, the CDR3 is TGTGCCAGCAATCCGACGGGGATCACCGGGGAGCTGTTTTTT. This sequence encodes CASNPTGITGELFF. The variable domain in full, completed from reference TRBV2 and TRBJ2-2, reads EPEVTQTPSHQVTQMGQEVILRCVPISNHLYFYWYRQILGQKVEFLVSFYNNEISEKSEIFDDQFSVERPDGSNFTLKIRSTKLEDSAMYFCASNPTGITGELFFGEGSRLTVL.

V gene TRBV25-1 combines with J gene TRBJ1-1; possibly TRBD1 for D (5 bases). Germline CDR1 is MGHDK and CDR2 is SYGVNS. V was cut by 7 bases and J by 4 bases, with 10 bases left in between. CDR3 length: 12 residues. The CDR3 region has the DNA TGTGCCAGCAAGGGACCGGTCACTGAAGCTTTCTTT. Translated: CASKGPVTEAFF.

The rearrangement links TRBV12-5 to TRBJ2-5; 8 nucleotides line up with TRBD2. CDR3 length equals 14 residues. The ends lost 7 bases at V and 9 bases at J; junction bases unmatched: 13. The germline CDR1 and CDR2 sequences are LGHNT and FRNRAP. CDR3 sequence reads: CASALGLAQGAQYF. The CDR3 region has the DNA TGTGCTAGTGCCCTTGGACTAGCACAAGGGGCCCAGTACTTC.

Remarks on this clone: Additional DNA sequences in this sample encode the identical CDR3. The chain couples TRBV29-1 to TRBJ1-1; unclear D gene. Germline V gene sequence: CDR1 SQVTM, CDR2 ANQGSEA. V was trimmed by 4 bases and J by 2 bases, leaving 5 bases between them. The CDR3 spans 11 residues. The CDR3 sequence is CSVVKNTEAFF. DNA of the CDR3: TGCAGCGTTGTCAAAAACACTGAAGCTTTCTTT.

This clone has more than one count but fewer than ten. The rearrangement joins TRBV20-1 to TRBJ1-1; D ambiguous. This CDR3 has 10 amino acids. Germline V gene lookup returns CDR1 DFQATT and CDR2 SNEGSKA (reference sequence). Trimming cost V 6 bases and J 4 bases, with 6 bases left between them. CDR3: CSATSTEAFF. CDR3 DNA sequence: TGCAGTGCGACATCCACTGAAGCTTTCTTT.

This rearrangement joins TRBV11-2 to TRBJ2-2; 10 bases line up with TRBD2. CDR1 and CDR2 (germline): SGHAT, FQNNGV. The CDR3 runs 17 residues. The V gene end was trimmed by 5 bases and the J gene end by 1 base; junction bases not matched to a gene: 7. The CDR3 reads CASSPQWTSGNTGELFF. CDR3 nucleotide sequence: TGTGCCAGCAGCCCACAGTGGACTAGCGGGAACACCGGGGAGCTGTTTTTT.

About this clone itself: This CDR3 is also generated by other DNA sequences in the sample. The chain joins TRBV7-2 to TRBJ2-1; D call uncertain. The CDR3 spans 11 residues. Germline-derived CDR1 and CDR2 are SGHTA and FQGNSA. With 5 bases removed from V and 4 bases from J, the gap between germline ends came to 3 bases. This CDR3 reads CASSAYNEQFF. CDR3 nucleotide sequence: TGTGCCAGCAGCGCTTACAATGAGCAGTTCTTC.

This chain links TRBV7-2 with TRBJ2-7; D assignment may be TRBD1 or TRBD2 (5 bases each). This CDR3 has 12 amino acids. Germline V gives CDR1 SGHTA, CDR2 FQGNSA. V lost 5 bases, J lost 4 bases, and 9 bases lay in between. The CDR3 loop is CASSRDRYEQYF. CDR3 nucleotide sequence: TGTGCCAGCAGCCGGGACCGATACGAGCAGTACTTC.

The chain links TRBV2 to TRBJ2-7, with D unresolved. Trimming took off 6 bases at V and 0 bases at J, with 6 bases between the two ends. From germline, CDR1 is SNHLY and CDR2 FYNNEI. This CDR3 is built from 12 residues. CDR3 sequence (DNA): TGTGCCAGCAGCCCGAACTCCTACGAGCAGTACTTC. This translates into CASSPNSYEQYF.

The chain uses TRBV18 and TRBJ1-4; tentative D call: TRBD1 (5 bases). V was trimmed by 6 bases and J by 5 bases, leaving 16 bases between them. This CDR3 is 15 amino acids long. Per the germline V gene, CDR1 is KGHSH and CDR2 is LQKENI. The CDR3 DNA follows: TGTGCCAGCTCCTCGGGGGGTGCTGAGAATGAAAAACTGTTTTTT. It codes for CASSSGGAENEKLFF.

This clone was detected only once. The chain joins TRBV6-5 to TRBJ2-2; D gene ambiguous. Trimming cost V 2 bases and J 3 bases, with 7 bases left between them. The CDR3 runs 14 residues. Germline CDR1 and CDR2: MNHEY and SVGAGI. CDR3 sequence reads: CASSYRPDTGELFF. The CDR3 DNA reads TGTGCCAGCAGTTACAGACCAGACACCGGGGAGCTGTTTTTT.

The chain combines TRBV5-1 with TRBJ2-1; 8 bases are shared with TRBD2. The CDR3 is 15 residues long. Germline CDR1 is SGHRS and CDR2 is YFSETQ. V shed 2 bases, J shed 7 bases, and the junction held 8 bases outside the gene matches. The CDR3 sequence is CASSFSGGPENEQFF. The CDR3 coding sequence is TGCGCCAGCAGCTTCTCGGGAGGGCCGGAAAATGAGCAGTTCTTC. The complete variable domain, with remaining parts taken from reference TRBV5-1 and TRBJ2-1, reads KAGVTQTPRYLIKTRGQQVTLSCSPISGHRSVSWYQQTPGQGLQFLFEYFSETQRNKGNFPGRFSGRQFSNSRSEMNVSTLELGDSALYLCASSFSGGPENEQFFGPGTRLTVL.

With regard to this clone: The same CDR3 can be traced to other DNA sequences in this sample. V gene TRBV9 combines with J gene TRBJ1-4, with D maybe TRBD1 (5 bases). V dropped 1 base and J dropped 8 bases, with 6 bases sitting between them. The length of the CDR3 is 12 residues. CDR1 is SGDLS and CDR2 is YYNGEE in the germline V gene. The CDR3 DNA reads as TGTGCCAGCAGCGTACGGGGGGAAAAACTGTTTTTT. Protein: CASSVRGEKLFF.

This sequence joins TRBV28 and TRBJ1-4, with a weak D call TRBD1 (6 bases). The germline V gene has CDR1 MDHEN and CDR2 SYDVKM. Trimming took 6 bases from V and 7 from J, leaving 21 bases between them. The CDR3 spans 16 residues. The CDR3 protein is CASSSEKGVVVEKLFF. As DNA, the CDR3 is TGTGCCAGCAGCTCTGAAAAGGGGGTAGTAGTTGAAAAACTGTTTTTT. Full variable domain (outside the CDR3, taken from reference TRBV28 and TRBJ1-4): DVKVTQSSRYLVKRTGEKVFLECVQDMDHENMFWYRQDPGLGLRLIYFSYDVKMKEKGDIPEGYSVSREKKERFSLILESASTNQTSMYLCASSSEKGVVVEKLFFGSGTQLSVL.

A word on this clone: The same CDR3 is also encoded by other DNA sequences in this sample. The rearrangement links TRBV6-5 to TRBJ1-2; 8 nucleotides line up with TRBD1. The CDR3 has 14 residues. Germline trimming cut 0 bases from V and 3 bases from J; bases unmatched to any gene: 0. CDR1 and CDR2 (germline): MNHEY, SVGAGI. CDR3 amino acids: CASSYSQGDYGYTF. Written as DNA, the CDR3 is TGTGCCAGCAGTTACTCACAGGGGGACTATGGCTACACCTTC.

The CDR3 loop reads CASSLGFPSGNEQFF. The DNA of the CDR3 is TGCGCCAGCAGCTTGGGGTTCCCTAGCGGGAATGAGCAGTTCTTC. The chain has TRBV5-1 and TRBJ2-1, with 8 bases that match TRBD2. Germline CDR1 is SGHRS and CDR2 is YFSETQ. The junction had 6 bases not matched to a gene; V was cut back by 0 bases and J by 7 bases. The CDR3 totals 15 residues.